The present T cell receptor beta chain was sequenced within a study of shared clonotypes between healthy human individuals. Study findings and constraints: Clonotype sharing among the donors was expected to vary with sequencing depth. Sampling included only blood; tissue repertoires likely differ.

For this clone: Antigen: not known.

CDR1 is WNHNN and CDR2 is SYGVQD in the germline V gene (reference sequence). The CDR3 is 15 amino acids. Trimming at V came to 2 bases and at J to 3 bases, leaving 6 bases not matched to a gene. Sequencing was performed with immunoSEQ multiplex PCR; in TCRdb, only in-frame clones are kept and a portion is missing. The sample has about 820,000 clones; nearly 95% are singletons. Naive CD8 cells comprised CD45RO-negative, CCR7-positively selected cells, excluding terminally differentiated effector memory CD45RA+ cells. The study drew all its donors from Caucasian adults living in Nashville, Tennessee. Sequencing input: naive CD8+ T cells sorted from blood. This sequence was found in a man under 40 in good health. The rearrangement links TRBV10-1 to TRBJ2-7; 8 bases match TRBD2. The DNA of the CDR3 is TGCGCCAGCAGTGAGAAGGCCAGCGGGAGCTACGAGCAGTACTTC. Protein product: CASSEKASGSYEQYF.